A single sample is the source of the 6 T cell receptor beta chains below, sequenced in a study of a mutant IDH1 vaccine in newly diagnosed glioma. Their specific antigens are unknown. Sequenced by immunoSEQ multiplex PCR; TCRdb stores in-frame clones only, minus some. The sample consists of approximately 30,000 clones, around 79% of them appearing once. Documented time point: week 35, safety follow-up. Each dose delivered 300 ug of mutant IDH1 20-mer peptide subcutaneously with imiquimod. The sample was PBMCs, taken from a glioma patient whose treatment included an IDH1 peptide vaccine. The receptors stem from a woman younger than 45 with glioma. Some clones in this sample may be carry-over from other donors' samples.

The V and J genes are TRBV5-6 and TRBJ1-5; D is unclear. Germline V gene data show CDR1 as SGHDT and CDR2 as YYEEEE. Trimming shortened V by 4 bases and J by 2 bases, and 16 bases separated the two germline ends. This CDR3 region has 16 residues. Here the CDR3 reads CASSLGPPGRNQPQHF. The CDR3 nucleotides are TGTGCCAGCAGCCTTGGGCCTCCTGGGCGCAATCAGCCCCAGCATTTT.

J is TRBJ2-7 and V is TRBV19; D may be TRBD1 (6 bases). The CDR3 covers 18 residues. Germline V CDR1 and CDR2: LNHDA, SQIVND (reference sequence). V lost 1 base and J 0 bases, leaving 19 bases between the germline ends. The CDR3 is CASSIGGLFQDSSYEQYF. As DNA, the CDR3 is TGTGCCAGTAGTATAGGGGGCTTATTCCAGGACAGCTCCTACGAGCAGTACTTC.

This chain uses TRBV6-1 with TRBJ2-7; TRBD2 aligns across 8 bases. CDR3 length equals 15 residues. With V trimmed by 0 bases and J by 2 bases, 3 bases remained unmatched. Germline V lookup: CDR1 MNHNS, CDR2 SASEGT. CDR3 nucleotide sequence: TGTGCCAGCAGTGAAGCAAAACTAGCGGCCTACGAGCAGTACTTC. It codes for CASSEAKLAAYEQYF.

The V gene is TRBV11-2, the J gene TRBJ1-5; TRBD1 aligns across 7 bases. V trimming: 3 bases; J trimming: 4 bases; junction bases outside the gene matches: 6. Germline V CDR1 and CDR2: SGHAT, FQNNGV. This CDR3 comprises 15 residues. CDR3 sequence: CASSFSGQTNQPQHF. The CDR3 coding sequence is TGTGCCAGCAGCTTCTCGGGACAGACGAATCAGCCCCAGCATTTT.

The chain joins TRBV5-4 to TRBJ1-1; no firm D call. The germline CDR1 and CDR2 sequences are SGHNT and YYREEE (reference sequence). The length of the CDR3 is 13 residues. V shed 0 bases and J shed 1 base, with 4 bases lying between them. CDR3 protein: CASSLDRNTEAFF. In DNA, the CDR3 is TGTGCCAGCAGCTTGGACAGGAACACTGAAGCTTTCTTT.

V usage is TRBV2 and J usage is TRBJ1-5; the match to TRBD1 covers 8 bases. V lost 8 bases and J lost 5; bases outside the gene matches: 8. CDR3 length: 14 amino acids. Germline assignment: CDR1 SNHLY and CDR2 FYNNEI. CDR3 loop: CASQGDRGHQPQHF. CDR3 nucleotide sequence: TGTGCCAGCCAGGGCGACAGGGGCCATCAGCCCCAGCATTTT.